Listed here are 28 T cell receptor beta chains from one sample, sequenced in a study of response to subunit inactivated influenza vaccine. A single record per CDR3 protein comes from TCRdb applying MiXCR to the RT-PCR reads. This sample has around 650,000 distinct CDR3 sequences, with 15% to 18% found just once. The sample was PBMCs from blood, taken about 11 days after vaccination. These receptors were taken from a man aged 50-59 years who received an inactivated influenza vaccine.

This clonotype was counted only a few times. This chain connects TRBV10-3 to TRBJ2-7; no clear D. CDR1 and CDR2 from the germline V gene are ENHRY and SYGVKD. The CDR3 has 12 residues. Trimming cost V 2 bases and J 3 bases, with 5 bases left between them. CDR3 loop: CAISEGRYEQYF. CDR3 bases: TGTGCCATCAGTGAGGGTCGCTACGAGCAGTACTTC.

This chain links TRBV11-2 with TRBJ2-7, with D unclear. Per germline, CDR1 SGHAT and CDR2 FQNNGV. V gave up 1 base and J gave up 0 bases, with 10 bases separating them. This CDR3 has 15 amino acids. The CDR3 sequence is CASSLVAKSSYEQYF. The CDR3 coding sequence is TGTGCCAGCAGCTTAGTAGCCAAGAGCTCCTACGAGCAGTACTTC.

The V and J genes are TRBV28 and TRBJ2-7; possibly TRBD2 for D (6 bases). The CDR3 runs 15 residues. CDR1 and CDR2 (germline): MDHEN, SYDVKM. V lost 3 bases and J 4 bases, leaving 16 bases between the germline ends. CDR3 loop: CASSLLREIGYEQYF. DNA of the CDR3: TGTGCCAGCAGTTTGTTACGGGAGATTGGTTACGAGCAGTACTTC.

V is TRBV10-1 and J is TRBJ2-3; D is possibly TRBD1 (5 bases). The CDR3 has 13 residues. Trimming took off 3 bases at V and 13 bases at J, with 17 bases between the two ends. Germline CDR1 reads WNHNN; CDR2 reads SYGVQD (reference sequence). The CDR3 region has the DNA TGCGCCAGCAGTGACCAATTGGACAAGGGCAAGTATTTT. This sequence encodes CASSDQLDKGKYF.

The CDR3, as DNA: TGTATTAGTACCTACAACAATGAGCAGTTCTTC. Translating gives CISTYNNEQFF. The chain couples TRBV28 to TRBJ2-1; D gene ambiguous. The CDR3 spans 11 residues. Germline values: CDR1 MDHEN, CDR2 SYDVKM.

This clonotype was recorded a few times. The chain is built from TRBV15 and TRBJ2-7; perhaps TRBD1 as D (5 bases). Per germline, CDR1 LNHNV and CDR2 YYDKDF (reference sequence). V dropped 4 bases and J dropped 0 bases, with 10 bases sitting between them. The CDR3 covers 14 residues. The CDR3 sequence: CATSTFQGSYEQYF. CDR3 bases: TGTGCCACCAGCACATTCCAGGGCTCCTACGAGCAGTACTTC.

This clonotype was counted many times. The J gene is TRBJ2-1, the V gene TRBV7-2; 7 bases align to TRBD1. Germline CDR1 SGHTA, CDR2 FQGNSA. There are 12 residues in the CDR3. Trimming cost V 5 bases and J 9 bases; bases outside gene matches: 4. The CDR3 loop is CASSRRQGEQFF. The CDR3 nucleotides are TGTGCCAGCAGCCGCCGACAGGGTGAGCAGTTCTTC.

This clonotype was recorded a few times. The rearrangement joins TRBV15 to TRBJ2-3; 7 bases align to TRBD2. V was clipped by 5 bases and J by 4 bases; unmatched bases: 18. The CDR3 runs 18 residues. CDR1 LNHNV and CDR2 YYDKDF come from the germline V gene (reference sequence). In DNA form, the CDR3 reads TGTGCCACCAGCCTCCACCGGGGTGGCGGGGGTATTTCAGATACGCAGTATTTT. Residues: CATSLHRGGGGISDTQYF.

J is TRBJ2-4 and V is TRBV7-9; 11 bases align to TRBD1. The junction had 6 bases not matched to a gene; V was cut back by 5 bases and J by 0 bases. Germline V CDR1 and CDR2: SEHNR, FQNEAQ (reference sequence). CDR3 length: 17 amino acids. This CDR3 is CASSAGQGVPAKNIQYF. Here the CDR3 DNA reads TGTGCCAGCAGCGCGGGACAGGGGGTTCCAGCCAAAAACATTCAGTACTTC.

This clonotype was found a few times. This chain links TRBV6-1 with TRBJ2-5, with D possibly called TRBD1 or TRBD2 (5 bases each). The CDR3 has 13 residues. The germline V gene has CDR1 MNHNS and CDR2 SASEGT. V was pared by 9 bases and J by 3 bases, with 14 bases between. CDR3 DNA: TGTGCCAGTCCGGGACGGAGTAAAGAGACCCAGTACTTC. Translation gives CASPGRSKETQYF.

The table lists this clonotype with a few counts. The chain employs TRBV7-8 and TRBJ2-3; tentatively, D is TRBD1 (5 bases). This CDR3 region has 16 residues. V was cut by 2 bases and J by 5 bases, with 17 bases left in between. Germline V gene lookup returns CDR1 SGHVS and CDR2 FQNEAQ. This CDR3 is CASSLSVAGKGDTQYF. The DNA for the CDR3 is TGTGCCAGCAGCTTATCCGTGGCAGGGAAGGGAGATACGCAGTATTTT.

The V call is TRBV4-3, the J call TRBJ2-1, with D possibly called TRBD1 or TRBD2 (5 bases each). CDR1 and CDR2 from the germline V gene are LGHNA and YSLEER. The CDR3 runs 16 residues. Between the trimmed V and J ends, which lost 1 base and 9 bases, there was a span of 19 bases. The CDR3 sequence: CASSQVLTALGGEQFF. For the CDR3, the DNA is TGCGCCAGCAGCCAAGTATTAACGGCCCTTGGGGGTGAGCAGTTCTTC.

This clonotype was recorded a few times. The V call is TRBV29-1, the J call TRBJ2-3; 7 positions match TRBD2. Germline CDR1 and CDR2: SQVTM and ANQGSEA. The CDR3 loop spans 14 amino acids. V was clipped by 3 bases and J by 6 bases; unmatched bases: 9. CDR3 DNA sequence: TGCAGCGTTGATTCTAGCGGCCTTCTGGATACGCAGTATTTT. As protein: CSVDSSGLLDTQYF.

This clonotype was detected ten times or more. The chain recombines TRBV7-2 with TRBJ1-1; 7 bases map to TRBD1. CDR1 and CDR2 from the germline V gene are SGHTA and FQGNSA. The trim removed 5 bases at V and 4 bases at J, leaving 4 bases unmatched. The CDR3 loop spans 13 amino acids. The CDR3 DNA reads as TGTGCCAGCAGCCGCAGGGGGGGCACTGAAGCTTTCTTT. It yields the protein CASSRRGGTEAFF. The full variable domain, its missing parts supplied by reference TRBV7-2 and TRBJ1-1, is GAGVSQSPSNKVTEKGKDVELRCDPISGHTALYWYRQSLGQGLEFLIYFQGNSAPDKSGLPSDRFSAERTGGSVSTLTIQRTQQEDSAVYLCASSRRGGTEAFFGQGTRLTVV.

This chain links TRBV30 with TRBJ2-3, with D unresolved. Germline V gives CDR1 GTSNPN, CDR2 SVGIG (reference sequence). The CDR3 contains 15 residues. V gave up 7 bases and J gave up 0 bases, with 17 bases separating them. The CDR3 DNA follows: TGTGCCTCGAAGTCCCGCACCACCAGCACAGATACGCAGTATTTT. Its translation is CASKSRTTSTDTQYF. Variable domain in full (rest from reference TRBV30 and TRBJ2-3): SQTIHQWPATLVQPVGSPLSLECTVEGTSNPNLYWYRQAAGRGLQLLFYSVGIGQISSEVPQNLSASRPQDRQFILSSKKLLLSDSGFYLCASKSRTTSTDTQYFGPGTRLTVL.

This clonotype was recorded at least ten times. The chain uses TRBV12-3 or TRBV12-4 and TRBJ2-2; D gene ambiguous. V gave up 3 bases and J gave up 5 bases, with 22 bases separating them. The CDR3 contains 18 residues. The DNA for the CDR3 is TGTGCCAGCAGTTTTGGGCAGTACGGTTCCAGTTTTACCGGGGAGCTGTTTTTT. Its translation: CASSFGQYGSSFTGELFF.

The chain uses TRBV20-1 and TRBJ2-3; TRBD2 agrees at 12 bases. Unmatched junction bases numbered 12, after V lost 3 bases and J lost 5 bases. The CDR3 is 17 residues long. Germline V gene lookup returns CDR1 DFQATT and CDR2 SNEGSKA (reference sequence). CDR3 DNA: TGCAGTGCTAGTGCTAGCGGGAGGGCCGATGTGAAAGATACGCAGTATTTT. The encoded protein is CSASASGRADVKDTQYF.

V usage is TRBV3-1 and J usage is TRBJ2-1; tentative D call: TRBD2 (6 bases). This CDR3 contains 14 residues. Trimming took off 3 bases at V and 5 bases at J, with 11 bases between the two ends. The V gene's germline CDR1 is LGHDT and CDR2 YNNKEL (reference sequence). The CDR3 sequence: CASSQDGGDNEQFF. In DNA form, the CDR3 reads TGTGCCAGCAGCCAGGACGGGGGAGACAATGAGCAGTTCTTC.

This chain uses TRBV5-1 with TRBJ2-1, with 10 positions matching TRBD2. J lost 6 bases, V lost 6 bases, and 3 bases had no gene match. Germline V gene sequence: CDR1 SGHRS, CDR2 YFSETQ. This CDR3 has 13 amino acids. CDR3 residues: CASKLAGANEQFF. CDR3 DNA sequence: TGCGCCAGCAAGCTAGCGGGAGCCAATGAGCAGTTCTTC.

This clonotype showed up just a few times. The CDR3 region has the DNA TGTGCCAGCAGCTTATTTGTGCGGAATGAGCAGTTCTTC. Its translation: CASSLFVRNEQFF. V is TRBV7-2 and J is TRBJ2-1; no firm D call. CDR1 is SGHTA, CDR2 FQGNSA, per germline. This CDR3 region has 13 residues. V was pared by 2 bases and J by 7 bases, with 9 bases between.

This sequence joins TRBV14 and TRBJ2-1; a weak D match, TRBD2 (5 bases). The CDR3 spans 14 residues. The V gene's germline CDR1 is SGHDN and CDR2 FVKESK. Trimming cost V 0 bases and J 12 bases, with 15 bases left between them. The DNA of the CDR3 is TGTGCCAGCAGCCAAGAGAATAGCGCAGGAGGGCAGTTCTTC. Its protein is CASSQENSAGGQFF.

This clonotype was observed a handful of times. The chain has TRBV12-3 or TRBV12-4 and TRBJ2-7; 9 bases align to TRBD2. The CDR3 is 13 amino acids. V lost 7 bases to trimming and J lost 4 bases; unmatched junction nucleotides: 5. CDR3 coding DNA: TGTGCCAGCAAGCGGGAGGACGTATACGAGCAGTACTTC. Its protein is CASKREDVYEQYF.

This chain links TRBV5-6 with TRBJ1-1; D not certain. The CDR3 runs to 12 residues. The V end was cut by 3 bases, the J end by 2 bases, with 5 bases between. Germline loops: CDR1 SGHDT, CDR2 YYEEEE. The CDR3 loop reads CASSWYNTEAFF. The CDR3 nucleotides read TGTGCCAGCAGCTGGTATAACACTGAAGCTTTCTTT.

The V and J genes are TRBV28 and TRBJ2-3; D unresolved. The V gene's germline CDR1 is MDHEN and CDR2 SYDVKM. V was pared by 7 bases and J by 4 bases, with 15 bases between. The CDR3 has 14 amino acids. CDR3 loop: CASKKARSSDTQYF. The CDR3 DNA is TGTGCCAGCAAGAAAGCTAGGTCATCAGATACGCAGTATTTT.

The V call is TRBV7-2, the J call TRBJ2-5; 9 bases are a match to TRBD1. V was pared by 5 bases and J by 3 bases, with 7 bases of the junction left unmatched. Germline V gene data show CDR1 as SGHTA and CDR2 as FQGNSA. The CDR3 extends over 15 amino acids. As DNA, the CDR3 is TGTGCCAGCAGCCGATACCGGGACAGGGAAGAGACCCAGTACTTC. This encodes CASSRYRDREETQYF.

The CDR3 is CASSQLVVGRNEQFF. In nucleotides, the CDR3 is TGTGCCAGCAGCCAATTAGTAGTAGGGCGCAATGAGCAGTTCTTC. This chain connects TRBV14 to TRBJ2-1, with unresolved D. This CDR3 spans 15 amino acids. Trimming pared 2 bases from V and 6 bases from J, leaving 14 bases between. Germline V CDR1 and CDR2: SGHDN, FVKESK.

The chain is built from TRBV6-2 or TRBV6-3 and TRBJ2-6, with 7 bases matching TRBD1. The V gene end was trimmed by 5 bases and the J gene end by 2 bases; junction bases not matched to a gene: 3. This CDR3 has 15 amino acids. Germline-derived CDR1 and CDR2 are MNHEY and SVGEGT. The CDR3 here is CASSETGTGANVLTF. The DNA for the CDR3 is TGTGCCAGCAGTGAGACAGGGACTGGGGCCAACGTCCTGACTTTC.

This CDR3 reads CAISESGYSYGYTF. The CDR3 DNA reads as TGTGCCATCAGTGAGTCGGGGTACTCCTATGGCTACACCTTC. The chain carries TRBV10-3 and TRBJ1-2; no clear D. The germline gives CDR1 ENHRY, CDR2 SYGVKD. Trimming took off 0 bases at V and 4 bases at J, with 9 bases between the two ends. This CDR3 has 14 residues.